Shown below are 5 T cell receptor beta chains from a single sample sequenced in a study of blood T cell repertoires in COVID-19. Here immunoSEQ multiplex PCR was the method, and the copy in TCRdb shows in-frame clones only, minus some. The table shows approximately 290,000 clones, with about 93% occurring only once. Sequenced sample: PBMCs or T cells enriched from blood (not recorded which). The receptors derive from a woman younger than 45 who had recovered from COVID-19.

The V call is TRBV9, the J call TRBJ2-1; no clear D gene. CDR3 length: 15 residues. In germline, CDR1 is SGDLS, CDR2 YYNGEE. With 0 bases removed from V and 0 bases from J, the gap between germline ends came to 7 bases. The DNA for the CDR3 is TGTGCCAGCAGCGTAGATCCGAGCTCCTACAATGAGCAGTTCTTC. It is translated as CASSVDPSSYNEQFF.

The genes are TRBV27 and TRBJ2-7, with D tentatively TRBD2 (5 bases). Per germline, CDR1 MNHEY and CDR2 SMNVEV (reference sequence). Deletions cut 3 bases from V and 4 bases from J, with 7 bases between. The CDR3 is 12 amino acids. CDR3 in amino acids: CASSFRGYEQYF. CDR3 DNA: TGTGCCAGCAGTTTCCGGGGATACGAGCAGTACTTC.

The rearrangement uses TRBV7-9 and TRBJ2-1; no reliable D call. The CDR3 is 15 residues long. V was trimmed by 5 bases and J by 6 bases, leaving 17 bases between them. Germline values: CDR1 SEHNR, CDR2 FQNEAQ (reference sequence). CDR3 in amino acids: CASSPVVPHSNEQFF. The DNA for the CDR3 is TGTGCCAGCAGCCCGGTAGTCCCCCACAGCAATGAGCAGTTCTTC.

This clone was detected once. The CDR3 loop reads CASSYGQGDGYTF. For the CDR3, the DNA is TGTGCCAGCAGCTACGGACAGGGGGATGGCTACACCTTC. V gene TRBV7-9 combines with J gene TRBJ1-2; 10 bases match TRBD1. The length of the CDR3 is 13 residues. Germline loops: CDR1 SEHNR, CDR2 FQNEAQ (reference sequence). With 4 bases clipped from V and 6 bases from J, the junction kept 2 bases outside the gene matches.

This clone was observed a handful of times. The chain combines TRBV27 with TRBJ2-7; 7 bases align to TRBD1. Germline V gene sequence: CDR1 MNHEY, CDR2 SMNVEV (reference sequence). V shed 5 bases, J shed 3 bases, and the junction held 4 bases outside the gene matches. The CDR3 spans 13 residues. CDR3 DNA: TGTGCCAGCAGTGTAAACAGGGGCTACGAGCAGTACTTC. This sequence encodes CASSVNRGYEQYF.